The present T cell receptor beta chain was sequenced within a study of T-cell memory formation after mild COVID-19. To note about this clonotype: The antigen is unknown.

TCRalpha and TCRbeta libraries used 5'RACE with constant-segment primers and UMIs. TCRdb used MiXCR to reprocess the 5' RACE reads, holding one entry per CDR3 protein. Of hundreds of thousands of distinct CDR3 sequences in the sample, about 18% are singletons; the top ten hold 12%. Study-wide results and caveats: Later expanders leaned CD4+, whereas day 15 to 85 contracting clones were balanced CD4/CD8.

The sample comprised PBMCs or a T cell subset sorted from them (not recorded which). This clonotype was obtained from an adult woman who had mild COVID-19 (a few samples of this study predate the infection). Cell type and time point are not known.

CDR3 in amino acids: CASSRKRESLETQYF. The CDR3 DNA is TGTGCCAGCTCTCGTAAGCGGGAGTCATTGGAGACCCAGTACTTC. The chain links TRBV18 to TRBJ2-5; 8 bases are shared with TRBD2. Trimming took 6 bases from V and 5 from J; bases not matched to a gene: 11. The CDR3 contains 15 residues. Germline V gives CDR1 KGHSH, CDR2 LQKENI.